This T cell receptor (beta chain) was documented in a study of blood T cell repertoires in COVID-19. V lost 2 bases to trimming and J lost 6 bases; unmatched junction nucleotides: 4. This CDR3 is built from 14 residues. Germline V gene sequence: CDR1 SGHDT, CDR2 YYEEEE. Measured with immunoSEQ multiplex PCR; TCRdb has only the in-frame clones, and not every one. This table has approximately 290,000 clones, roughly 86% appearing once. This chain uses TRBV5-6 with TRBJ1-2; 10 bases match TRBD1. Sequencing was carried out using peripheral blood. The TCR sequence derives from a woman in her twenties or thirties with COVID-19, enrolled during active disease. The CDR3 sequence is CASSFPGTGDGYTF. Written as DNA, the CDR3 is TGTGCCAGCAGCTTCCCCGGGACAGGGGATGGCTACACCTTC.